Below, 21 T cell receptor beta chains from the same sample are listed, as sequenced in a study of shared clonotypes between healthy human individuals. Naive CD8 isolation took CD45RO-negative cells positively selected for CCR7 and excluded terminally differentiated effector memory CD45RA+ cells. Assay: immunoSEQ multiplex PCR; the TCRdb copy retains only in-frame clones and omits some. The sample consists of millions of clones, just under 95% of them appearing once. The sequencing sample was made of naive CD8+ T cells sorted from blood. The receptors here all came from a man younger than 35 in good health.

The chain joins TRBV19 to TRBJ2-1, with TRBD1 matching 8 bases. CDR3 length: 16 amino acids. V trimming: 6 bases; J trimming: 4 bases; junction bases outside the gene matches: 11. Germline V CDR1 and CDR2: LNHDA, SQIVND (reference sequence). The CDR3 DNA is TGTGCCAGTAGCCTGGACAGGGAAGGATCATACAATGAGCAGTTCTTC. It encodes CASSLDREGSYNEQFF.

The chain links TRBV6-1 to TRBJ1-5; no reliable D call. The V gene lost 0 bases and the J gene lost 12 bases, with 18 bases spanning the gap. The germline V gene encodes CDR1 MNHNS and CDR2 SASEGT. The CDR3 is made up of 15 amino acids. CDR3: CASSEAVSILPLQHF. CDR3 nucleotides: TGTGCCAGCAGTGAAGCCGTCTCCATTCTGCCCCTCCAGCATTTT.

The chain is built from TRBV19 and TRBJ2-2; TRBD1 is a possible D gene (6 bases). The CDR3 is made up of 17 amino acids. The V end was cut by 4 bases, the J end by 1 base, with 16 bases between. The germline V gene has CDR1 LNHDA and CDR2 SQIVND (reference sequence). For the CDR3, the DNA is TGTGCCAGTAGTAACGCAGGGGAGATCGAGAACACCGGGGAGCTGTTTTTT. Its translation: CASSNAGEIENTGELFF.

This sequence joins TRBV30 and TRBJ1-1, with D perhaps TRBD1 (6 bases). The CDR3 sequence is 13 residues long. V was cut by 2 bases and J by 2 bases, with 9 bases left in between. Germline V gives CDR1 GTSNPN, CDR2 SVGIG (reference sequence). The CDR3 DNA follows: TGTGCCTGGAGTATCGGGGGCAACACTGAAGCTTTCTTT. It codes for CAWSIGGNTEAFF.

This clone was seen a single time. V is TRBV7-9 and J is TRBJ2-3; D gene ambiguous. From germline, CDR1 is SEHNR and CDR2 FQNEAQ (reference sequence). V lost 1 base and J 0 bases, leaving 14 bases between the germline ends. The CDR3 is made up of 17 amino acids. The CDR3 protein is CASSLVAGPKSTDTQYF. For the CDR3, the DNA is TGTGCCAGCAGCTTAGTGGCTGGACCAAAGAGCACAGATACGCAGTATTTT.

The rearrangement joins TRBV28 to TRBJ2-3; D is tentatively TRBD1 or TRBD2 (5 bases each). Between the trimmed V and J ends, which lost 2 bases and 2 bases, there was a span of 8 bases. Germline V lookup: CDR1 MDHEN, CDR2 SYDVKM. This CDR3 region has 14 residues. CDR3 protein: CASSLQGDTDTQYF. The CDR3 DNA reads as TGTGCCAGCAGTTTACAGGGAGACACAGATACGCAGTATTTT.

This rearrangement joins TRBV11-2 to TRBJ2-5; D gene unclear. The CDR3 loop spans 14 amino acids. V was clipped by 3 bases and J by 0 bases, with 8 bases between them. Germline V gene data show CDR1 as SGHAT and CDR2 as FQNNGV. For the CDR3, the DNA is TGTGCCAGCAGCTTTCAAGAAGACCAAGAGACCCAGTACTTC. This codes for CASSFQEDQETQYF.

This rearrangement joins TRBV20-1 to TRBJ2-2; D gene ambiguous. Germline CDR1 DFQATT, CDR2 SNEGSKA (reference sequence). Between the trimmed V and J ends, which lost 5 bases and 5 bases, there was a span of 6 bases. The CDR3 length is 11 residues. The CDR3 is CSAADTGELFF. The CDR3 DNA sequence: TGCAGTGCTGCCGATACCGGGGAGCTGTTTTTT.

The chain links TRBV9 to TRBJ2-5; D might be TRBD2 (5 bases). The CDR3 loop spans 15 amino acids. Trimming removed 0 bases at V and 5 bases at J, with 14 bases between. Per germline, CDR1 SGDLS and CDR2 YYNGEE. DNA for the CDR3: TGTGCCAGCAGCGTAGAGAGCCGGGGAGAGGAGACCCAGTACTTC. Translation: CASSVESRGEETQYF.

Concerning this clone: The sample contains more than one DNA sequence encoding this CDR3. This chain links TRBV7-9 with TRBJ1-2; D might be TRBD1 (6 bases). The V gene lost 1 base and the J gene lost 6 bases, with 9 bases spanning the gap. This CDR3 has 13 amino acids. Germline CDR1 is SEHNR and CDR2 is FQNEAQ (reference sequence). CDR3 protein: CASSLGGGDGYTF. CDR3 sequence (DNA): TGTGCCAGCAGCTTAGGAGGGGGAGATGGCTACACCTTC.

This clone was detected only once. The chain links TRBV7-9 to TRBJ2-5; 7 bases align to TRBD2. V gave up 0 bases and J gave up 1 base; unmatched junction bases: 8. CDR3 length: 17 amino acids. Germline V CDR1 and CDR2: SEHNR, FQNEAQ (reference sequence). The CDR3 nucleotides read TGTGCCAGCAGCTTAGCCCTTACGGCTAGCGGCCAAGAGACCCAGTACTTC. Translating gives CASSLALTASGQETQYF.

In its sample, this clone was seen once. The chain links TRBV18 to TRBJ2-2, with a weak D call TRBD1 (6 bases). Looked up from germline, CDR1 is KGHSH and CDR2 is LQKENI. The CDR3 is 14 amino acids. V lost 6 bases to trimming and J lost 2 bases, with 10 bases between them. In nucleotides, the CDR3 is TGTGCCAGCTCCTCGGACAGAAACACCGGGGAGCTGTTTTTT. It specifies CASSSDRNTGELFF.

CDR3 in amino acids: CASSESTSGNYEQYF. In nucleotides, the CDR3 is TGCGCCAGCAGTGAGTCTACTAGCGGGAACTACGAGCAGTACTTC. The V and J genes are TRBV10-1 and TRBJ2-7; 10 bases align to TRBD2. Germline-derived CDR1 and CDR2 are WNHNN and SYGVQD (reference sequence). The V gene end was trimmed by 0 bases and the J gene end by 3 bases; junction bases not matched to a gene: 2. This CDR3 region has 15 residues.

The chain couples TRBV6-5 to TRBJ1-5; a weak D match, TRBD1 (6 bases). This CDR3 has 14 amino acids. In germline, CDR1 is MNHEY, CDR2 SVGAGI. With 6 bases removed from V and 3 bases from J, the gap between germline ends came to 12 bases. In DNA, the CDR3 is TGTGCCAGCAGCCCAGGGGCTACCAATCAGCCCCAGCATTTT. Its translation: CASSPGATNQPQHF.

This rearrangement joins TRBV12-5 to TRBJ2-2; D not certain. CDR3 length equals 13 residues. Germline-derived CDR1 and CDR2 are LGHNT and FRNRAP. Trimming left V 2 bases short and J 4 bases short, with 5 bases between. This CDR3 is CASGLTSTGELFF. As DNA, the CDR3 is TGTGCTAGTGGTTTGACCTCCACCGGGGAGCTGTTTTTT.

The chain joins TRBV19 to TRBJ2-7; TRBD2 aligns across 10 bases. V was clipped by 5 bases and J by 6 bases; unmatched bases: 10. The CDR3 covers 15 residues. CDR1 LNHDA and CDR2 SQIVND come from the germline V gene (reference sequence). The CDR3 is CASSLLAGRRCEQYF. In nucleotides, the CDR3 is TGTGCCAGTAGTTTACTAGCGGGGAGGCGTTGCGAGCAGTACTTC.

The chain combines TRBV5-4 with TRBJ2-7; TRBD2 agrees at 10 bases. J gave up 3 bases and V 6 bases, and 3 bases lay outside the gene matches. Germline CDR1 and CDR2: SGHNT and YYREEE (reference sequence). The CDR3 has 13 amino acids. The CDR3 spells CASTVAGGYEQYF. Written as DNA, the CDR3 is TGTGCCAGCACCGTAGCGGGGGGCTACGAGCAGTACTTC.

The J gene is TRBJ1-2, the V gene TRBV6-5; unclear D gene. CDR3 size: 13 residues. CDR1 is MNHEY and CDR2 is SVGAGI in the germline V gene. The V end lost 6 bases, the J end lost 6 bases, and 14 bases lay between the germline ends. CDR3: CASSPVPSNGYTF. CDR3 in DNA: TGTGCCAGCAGCCCCGTACCTTCCAATGGCTACACCTTC.

V and J are TRBV29-1 and TRBJ2-7; 7 bases align to TRBD1. Per germline, CDR1 SQVTM and CDR2 ANQGSEA. V was pared by 3 bases and J by 6 bases, with 8 bases of the junction left unmatched. The CDR3 consists of 13 residues. The CDR3 DNA is TGCAGCGTTGAGGGGACAGCGTTTGGCGAGCAGTACTTC. This codes for CSVEGTAFGEQYF.

This rearrangement joins TRBV28 to TRBJ2-3; 10 bases are shared with TRBD1. CDR1 MDHEN and CDR2 SYDVKM come from the germline V gene. This CDR3 contains 14 residues. With 6 bases clipped from V and 2 bases from J, the junction kept 2 bases outside the gene matches. The CDR3 nucleotides read TGTGCCAGCAGGGACAGGGGGGACACAGATACGCAGTATTTT. It codes for CASRDRGDTDTQYF.

The chain employs TRBV27 and TRBJ2-3, with a possible D match to TRBD1 (6 bases). Trimming removed 2 bases at V and 2 bases at J, with 11 bases between. CDR1 MNHEY and CDR2 SMNVEV come from the germline V gene (reference sequence). This CDR3 has 15 residues. CDR3 protein: CASSLLGGVTDTQYF. The CDR3 DNA sequence: TGTGCCAGCAGTTTACTAGGGGGTGTCACAGATACGCAGTATTTT.